This entry is about one T cell receptor (beta chain). Its matching antigen is unknown. These data come from a study of post-analysis software for immune sequencing data. CDR3 length equals 15 residues. Researchers reported that TCR beta cDNA libraries carried unique molecular identifiers. It was from roughly 1 to 10 million T cells that some 500,000 cDNA molecules came. TCRdb recomputed calls from the PCR reads with MiXCR, one row per CDR3 protein. This repertoire shows approximately 660,000 distinct CDR3 sequences, approximately 60% found once; its top ten account for 10% to 12%. General observations from the study: Normalized Chao1 diversity in multiple sclerosis patients fell significantly below that of controls. Five or six TRBV segments, TRBV5-6, TRBV5-1 and TRBV20-1 among them, were found more frequent in patients than controls.

The V call is TRBV21-1, the J call TRBJ1-5. TRBV21-1 is a known pseudogene. The sample was blood. The clonotype comes from a girl aged 2-10 years with multiple sclerosis. The CDR3 sequence: CASSGSGGSNQPQHF. In DNA form, the CDR3 reads TGTGCCAGCAGCGGGTCTGGCGGTTCTAATCAGCCCCAGCATTTT.